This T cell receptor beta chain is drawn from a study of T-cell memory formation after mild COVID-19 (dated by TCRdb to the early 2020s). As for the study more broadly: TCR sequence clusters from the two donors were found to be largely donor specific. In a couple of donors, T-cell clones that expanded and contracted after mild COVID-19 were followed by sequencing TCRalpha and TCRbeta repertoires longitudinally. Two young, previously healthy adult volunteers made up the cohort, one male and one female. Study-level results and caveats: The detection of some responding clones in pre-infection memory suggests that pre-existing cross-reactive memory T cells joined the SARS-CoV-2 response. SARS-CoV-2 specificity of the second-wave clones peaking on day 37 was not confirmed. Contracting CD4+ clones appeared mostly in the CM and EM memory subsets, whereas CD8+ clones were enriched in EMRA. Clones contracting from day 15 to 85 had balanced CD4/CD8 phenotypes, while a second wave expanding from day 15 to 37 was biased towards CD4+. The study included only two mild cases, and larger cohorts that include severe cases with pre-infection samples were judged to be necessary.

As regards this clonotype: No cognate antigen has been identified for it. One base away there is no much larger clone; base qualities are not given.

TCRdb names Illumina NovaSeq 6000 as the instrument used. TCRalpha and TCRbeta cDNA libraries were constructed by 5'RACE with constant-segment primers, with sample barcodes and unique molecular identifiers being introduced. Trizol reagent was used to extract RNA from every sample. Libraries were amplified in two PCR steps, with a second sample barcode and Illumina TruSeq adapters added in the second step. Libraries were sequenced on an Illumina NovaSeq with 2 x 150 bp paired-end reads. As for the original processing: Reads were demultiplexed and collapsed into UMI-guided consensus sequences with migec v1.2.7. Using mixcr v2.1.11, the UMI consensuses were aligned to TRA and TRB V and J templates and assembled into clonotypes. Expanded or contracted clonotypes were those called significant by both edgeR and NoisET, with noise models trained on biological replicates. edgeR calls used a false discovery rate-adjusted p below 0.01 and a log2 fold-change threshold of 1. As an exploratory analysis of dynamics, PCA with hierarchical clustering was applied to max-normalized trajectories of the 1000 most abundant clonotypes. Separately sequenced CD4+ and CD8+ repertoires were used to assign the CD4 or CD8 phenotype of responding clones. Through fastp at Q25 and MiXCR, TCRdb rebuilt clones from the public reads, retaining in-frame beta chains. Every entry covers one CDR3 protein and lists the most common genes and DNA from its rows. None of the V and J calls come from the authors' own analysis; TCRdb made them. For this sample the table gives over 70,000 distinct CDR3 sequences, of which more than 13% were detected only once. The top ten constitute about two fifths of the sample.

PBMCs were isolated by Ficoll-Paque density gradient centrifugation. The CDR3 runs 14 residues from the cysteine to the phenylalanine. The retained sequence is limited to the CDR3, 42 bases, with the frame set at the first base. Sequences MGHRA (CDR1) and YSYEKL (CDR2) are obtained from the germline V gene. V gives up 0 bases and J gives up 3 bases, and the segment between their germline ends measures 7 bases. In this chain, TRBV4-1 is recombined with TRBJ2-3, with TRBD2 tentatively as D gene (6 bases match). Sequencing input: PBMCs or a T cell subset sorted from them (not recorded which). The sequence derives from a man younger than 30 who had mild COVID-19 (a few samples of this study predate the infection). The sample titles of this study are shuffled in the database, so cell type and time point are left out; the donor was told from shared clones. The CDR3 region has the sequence CASSQDGGTDTQYF. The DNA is TGCGCCAGCAGCCAAGATGGGGGGACAGATACGCAGTATTTT.